Detailed here is one TCR beta chain. Its target is not known. The V end lost 3 bases, the J end lost 5 bases, and 18 bases lay between the germline ends. CDR1 is SGHKS and CDR2 is YYEKEE in the germline V gene (reference sequence). The CDR3 loop spans 16 amino acids. The data are from a study of cytomegalovirus exposure and HLA in healthy donors. General study results and limits: The authors enumerated 150 to 200 TCR beta chains as linked to cytomegalovirus. V- and J-gene trimming in TCR beta was tied to a missense DCLRE1C variant by an analysis performed later.

Primers for the PCR totalled 60 Vbeta and 13 Jbeta. Generated by immunoSEQ multiplex PCR, the TCRdb table keeps only in-frame clones and is missing some. The repertoire consists of some 150,000 clones, with over 70% occurring once and the leading ten covering roughly 2.8%. The J gene is TRBJ2-1, the V gene TRBV5-5, with TRBD2 as a possible D gene (5 bases). Source material: PBMCs. This clonotype originated in a male donor in good health and CMV-seronegative. The CDR3 reads CASSSSGVSIHNEQFF. CDR3 in DNA: TGTGCCAGCAGCTCCTCCGGGGTTAGCATCCACAATGAGCAGTTCTTC.